This T cell receptor beta chain was sequenced during a study of cytomegalovirus exposure and HLA in healthy donors. PCR was performed using 60 Vbeta and 13 Jbeta primers. Libraries were prepared by immunoSEQ multiplex PCR; TCRdb keeps only in-frame clonotypes and omits some of them. The sample records under 150,000 clones, roughly 82% being singletons. About this clone: The antigen remains unidentified.

This CDR3 spans 15 amino acids. CDR1 is SEHNR and CDR2 is FQNEAQ in the germline V gene (reference sequence). The V and J ends lost 0 bases and 1 base respectively, with 9 bases between them. Whole-study findings and limits: At a 0.05 false discovery rate, a later analysis found around 15,000 TCR beta sequences to be associated with HLA alleles. Productive status was seen about 90% or about 30% of the time for most TCR beta V segments in an earlier analysis.

V is TRBV7-9 and J is TRBJ2-5; D unresolved. The sample was PBMCs. This clonotype was sampled from a boy aged 5-17 years in good health and CMV-seronegative. CDR3 region: CASSLALAAQETQYF. The CDR3 DNA is TGTGCCAGCAGCTTAGCGCTTGCGGCCCAAGAGACCCAGTACTTC.